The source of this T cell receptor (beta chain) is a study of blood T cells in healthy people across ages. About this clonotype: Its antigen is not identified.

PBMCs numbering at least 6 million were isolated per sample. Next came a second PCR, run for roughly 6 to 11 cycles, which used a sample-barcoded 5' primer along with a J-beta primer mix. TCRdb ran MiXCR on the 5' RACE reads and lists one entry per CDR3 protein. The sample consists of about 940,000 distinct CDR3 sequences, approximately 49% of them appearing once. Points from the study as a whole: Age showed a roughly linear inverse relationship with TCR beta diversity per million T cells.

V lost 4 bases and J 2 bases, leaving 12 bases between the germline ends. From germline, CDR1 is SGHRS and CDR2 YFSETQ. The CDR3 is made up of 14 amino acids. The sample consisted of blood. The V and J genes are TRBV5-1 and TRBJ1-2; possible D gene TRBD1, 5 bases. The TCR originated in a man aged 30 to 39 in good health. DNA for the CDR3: TGCGCCAGCAGCGACCCGTCAGGGAACTATGGCTACACCTTC. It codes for CASSDPSGNYGYTF.